This T cell receptor beta chain was identified during a study of beta chain features in type 1 diabetes. The single heparinised draw taken from each donor contained roughly 100 mL of blood on average. Whole-study findings and limits: Researchers could not determine here whether HLA type influences TCRB rearrangement. Moderate but significant shortening of TCRB CDR3s was recorded in all four CD4+ subsets from Type 1 diabetes patients.

The CDR3 has 14 amino acids. Trimming shortened V by 0 bases and J by 3 bases, and 9 bases separated the two germline ends. The germline CDR1 and CDR2 sequences are GTSNPN and SVGIG (reference sequence). As for this clone: Antigen: not known.

The investigators reverse transcribed all of the isolated RNA, so they sequenced expressed TCRB transcripts. Measured with immunoSEQ multiplex PCR; TCRdb has only the in-frame clones, and not every one. Of roughly 150,000 clones in the sample, about 8.1% are singletons; the top ten hold approximately 0.54%. Sequencing was carried out using central memory CD4+ T cells from blood. This TCR came from a woman between 18 and 30 years old with type 1 diabetes. V usage is TRBV30 and J usage is TRBJ1-5; D may be TRBD1 (6 bases). CDR3 residues: CAWSVGADNQPQHF. Written as DNA, the CDR3 is TGTGCCTGGAGTGTGGGGGCCGACAATCAGCCCCAGCATTTT.